The 4 T cell receptor beta chains given below trace back to one sample, sequenced in a study of cytomegalovirus exposure and HLA in healthy donors. 60 Vbeta and 13 Jbeta primers were used in PCR. Generated by immunoSEQ multiplex PCR, the TCRdb table keeps only in-frame clones and is missing some. In the table there are 90,000 to 150,000 clones, 55% to 75% of which are singletons. Sequences were obtained from PBMCs. The receptors derive from a woman between 40 and 50 years old in good health and CMV-seropositive.

This clone was seen more than once but under ten times. The chain couples TRBV18 to TRBJ1-1; D possibly corresponds to TRBD1 (6 bases). CDR1 and CDR2 (germline): KGHSH, LQKENI. With 2 bases removed from V and 6 bases from J, the gap between germline ends came to 13 bases. The CDR3 is 14 amino acids. CDR3 sequence reads: CASSPSRGFSEAFF. The CDR3, as DNA: TGTGCCAGCTCACCATCCAGGGGTTTTTCTGAAGCTTTCTTT.

The J gene is TRBJ2-3, the V gene TRBV25-1; tentative D call: TRBD2 (6 bases). The V and J ends lost 4 bases and 1 base respectively, with 9 bases between them. The CDR3 is made up of 14 amino acids. In germline, CDR1 is MGHDK, CDR2 SYGVNS. The CDR3 region has the DNA TGTGCCAGCAGTGTGTCGGGGGGCACAGATACGCAGTATTTT. Translation: CASSVSGGTDTQYF. The full variable domain, with the rest looked up from reference TRBV25-1 and TRBJ2-3, is EADIYQTPRYLVIGTGKKITLECSQTMGHDKMYWYQQDPGMELHLIHYSYGVNSTEKGDLSSESTVSRIRTEHFPLTLESARPSHTSQYLCASSVSGGTDTQYFGPGTRLTVL.

The V call is TRBV16, the J call TRBJ1-1; maybe TRBD1 (6 bases). The CDR3 consists of 15 residues. CDR1 is KGHSY and CDR2 is FQNENV in the germline V gene. The V gene lost 3 bases and the J gene lost 5 bases, with 16 bases spanning the gap. CDR3 in DNA: TGTGCCAGCAGCCATACAGGGTCCACCGCAACTGAAGCTTTCTTT. It yields the protein CASSHTGSTATEAFF.

The chain uses TRBV10-3 and TRBJ1-1; 9 positions match TRBD1. The trim removed 4 bases at V and 11 bases at J, leaving 8 bases unmatched. Looked up from germline, CDR1 is ENHRY and CDR2 is SYGVKD. CDR3 length: 13 amino acids. The CDR3 DNA reads TGTGCCATCAGTGGGGGACAGGGCCGGGGGGCTTTCTTT. It codes for CAISGGQGRGAFF.